The 12 T cell receptor beta chains in this list originate from one sample, sequenced in a study of blood T cells in healthy people across ages. Combining a sample-barcoded 5' primer with a J-beta primer mix, a second PCR ran for roughly 7 to 11 cycles. One entry per CDR3 protein results from TCRdb running MiXCR on the 5' RACE reads. The repertoire includes 1 million to 1.2 million distinct CDR3 sequences, under 40% of them detected once, and roughly 14% sits in the top ten. Sequenced sample: blood. Source of these receptors: a man between 18 and 29 years old in good health.

Note on this clonotype: A much larger clone is a single base away; this may be a read error. This chain joins TRBV4-3 and TRBJ1-2; D unclear. The V end lost 0 bases, the J end lost 8 bases, and 13 bases lay between the germline ends. The CDR3 is made up of 14 amino acids. Germline loops: CDR1 LGHNA, CDR2 YSLEER. CDR3 DNA sequence: TGCGCCAGCAGCCAAGATTTAGCGGTTCGGGGCTACACCTTC. Amino acids: CASSQDLAVRGYTF.

This chain uses TRBV25-1 with TRBJ1-2, with no clear D. This CDR3 is 12 amino acids long. V lost 2 bases, J lost 4 bases, and 5 bases lay in between. Per the germline V gene, CDR1 is MGHDK and CDR2 is SYGVNS. CDR3 coding DNA: TGTGCCAGCAGTGAACACCTCTATGGCTACACCTTC. Amino acids: CASSEHLYGYTF.

The chain is built from TRBV5-1 and TRBJ2-1; D ambiguous. V was trimmed by 3 bases and J by 9 bases, leaving 10 bases between them. Germline V gene data show CDR1 as SGHRS and CDR2 as YFSETQ. CDR3 length: 12 amino acids. The CDR3 DNA sequence: TGCGCCAGCAGCTCCCCCGCCCGTGAGCAGTTCTTC. Encoded protein: CASSSPAREQFF.

This clonotype was seen many times. The J gene is TRBJ1-2, the V gene TRBV7-2; D may be TRBD1 (5 bases). The CDR3 runs to 15 residues. Trimming removed 6 bases from V and 3 bases from J, with 17 bases in between. CDR1 is SGHTA, CDR2 FQGNSA, per germline. The CDR3 sequence: CASSKTGRNYYGYTF. The CDR3 coding sequence is TGTGCCAGCAGTAAAACAGGCCGAAACTACTATGGCTACACCTTC.

The chain recombines TRBV4-3 with TRBJ1-1; D is perhaps TRBD1 (6 bases). The germline gives CDR1 LGHNA, CDR2 YSLEER. V lost 0 bases and J lost 2, with 13 bases in between. This CDR3 contains 16 residues. The CDR3 loop is CASSQDTGGLNTEAFF. CDR3 nucleotide sequence: TGCGCCAGCAGCCAAGATACCGGGGGGCTTAACACTGAAGCTTTCTTT.

This clonotype was detected many times. The chain employs TRBV20-1 and TRBJ2-3; 14 bases are a match to TRBD2. Trimming at V came to 6 bases and at J to 2 bases, leaving 7 bases not matched to a gene. The germline V gene encodes CDR1 DFQATT and CDR2 SNEGSKA (reference sequence). The CDR3 length is 16 residues. In nucleotides, the CDR3 is TGCAGTGCCCCCGGACTAGCGGGGGGTGTCACAGATACGCAGTATTTT. As protein: CSAPGLAGGVTDTQYF.

This clonotype was counted between two and nine times. V gene TRBV5-1 combines with J gene TRBJ2-3, with 7 bases fitting TRBD2. V was pared by 1 base and J by 4 bases, with 6 bases of the junction left unmatched. CDR3 length: 15 amino acids. Per the germline V gene, CDR1 is SGHRS and CDR2 is YFSETQ. CDR3 nucleotide sequence: TGCGCCAGCAGCTTGTCGGCTAGCGGCCCAGATACGCAGTATTTT. Translating gives CASSLSASGPDTQYF.

This chain joins TRBV10-3 and TRBJ1-1; no clear D. CDR1 ENHRY and CDR2 SYGVKD come from the germline V gene. Deletions cut 6 bases from V and 3 bases from J, with 11 bases between. The CDR3 covers 13 residues. The CDR3 DNA reads TGTGCCATCAGGAGAAGGGAGGACACTGAAGCTTTCTTT. Translation gives CAIRRREDTEAFF.

The chain is built from TRBV7-8 and TRBJ2-5, with D tentatively TRBD1 (5 bases). The CDR3 is 14 residues long. Germline CDR1 and CDR2: SGHVS and FQNEAQ. Between the trimmed V and J ends, which lost 5 bases and 0 bases, there was a span of 10 bases. The CDR3 here is CASSMTVYQETQYF. CDR3 nucleotide sequence: TGTGCCAGCAGCATGACAGTTTACCAAGAGACCCAGTACTTC.

This chain joins TRBV11-1 and TRBJ2-3; D unresolved. Between the trimmed V and J ends, which lost 7 bases and 0 bases, there was a span of 14 bases. The CDR3 consists of 15 residues. Germline CDR1 and CDR2: SGHAT and FQDESV (reference sequence). For the CDR3, the DNA is TGTGCCAGCATTAAGGGTTCATTCAGCACAGATACGCAGTATTTT. This gives the protein CASIKGSFSTDTQYF.

This clonotype came up a few times. The chain joins TRBV20-1 to TRBJ2-4; D is possibly TRBD2 (6 bases). Germline V gives CDR1 DFQATT, CDR2 SNEGSKA (reference sequence). V was trimmed by 2 bases and J by 8 bases, leaving 10 bases between them. There are 12 residues in the CDR3. The CDR3 spells CSARRPGDIQYF. CDR3 nucleotides: TGCAGTGCTAGACGACCGGGGGACATTCAGTACTTC.

V gene TRBV6-2 or TRBV6-3 combines with J gene TRBJ2-1, with D perhaps matching TRBD1 or TRBD2 (6 bases each). Trimming removed 2 bases at V and 3 bases at J, with 14 bases between. Germline CDR1 MNHEY, CDR2 SVGEGT. The CDR3 loop spans 16 amino acids. CDR3: CASSYGGQGFYNEQFF. In nucleotides, the CDR3 is TGTGCCAGCAGTTACGGGGGGCAGGGATTCTACAATGAGCAGTTCTTC.